A selection of T cell receptor beta chains follows, all from one sample in a study of blood T cell repertoires in COVID-19. Some clones are missing from TCRdb's copy, which holds only in-frame ones; the method was immunoSEQ multiplex PCR. Of hundreds of thousands of clones in the sample, around four fifths were seen once. Sequencing used peripheral blood. Receptors were obtained from a woman between 45 and 60 years old with active or convalescent COVID-19. Both conserved end residues are part of each CDR3. Fields, in order: clone size, J gene, D gene, V gene, CDR3 protein, CDR3 DNA. The D gene is left open where the match is weak. Clone size is given for some rows only: seen once, a few or many times, or a class if the clone is expanded.

>.|TRBJ2-7|.|TRBV13
CASSLGQDWSSYEQYF
TGTGCCAGCAGCTTAGGTCAGGACTGGAGCTCCTACGAGCAGTACTTC
>.|TRBJ2-3|.|TRBV28
CASSLDISDTQYF
TGTGCCAGCAGTTTGGACATCTCAGATACGCAGTATTTT
>.|TRBJ2-7|.|TRBV5-1
CASSYSPGRSYEQYF
TGCGCCAGCAGCTATAGTCCAGGCAGAAGCTACGAGCAGTACTTC
>.|TRBJ2-7|.|TRBV7-6
CASSRGSGPPYEQYF
TGTGCCAGCAGCAGGGGGTCAGGACCTCCCTACGAGCAGTACTTC
>.|TRBJ1-1|TRBD1|TRBV10-2
CASRTYRGGNTEAFF
TGCGCCAGCAGGACCTACAGGGGGGGGAACACTGAAGCTTTCTTT
>.|TRBJ1-2|.|TRBV4-1
CASSQGDRSNYGYTF
TGCGCCAGCAGCCAAGGTGACAGGTCTAACTATGGCTACACCTTC
>once|TRBJ2-7|.|TRBV6-5
CASSTLGEQYF
TGTGCCAGCAGTACCCTCGGCGAGCAGTACTTC
>.|TRBJ2-3|TRBD2|TRBV4-1
CASSQPTSGRAEDTQYF
TGCGCCAGCAGCCAACCTACTAGCGGGAGGGCTGAAGATACGCAGTATTTT
>.|TRBJ2-3|.|TRBV12-3/TRBV12-4
CASSSGDTQYF
TGTGCCAGCAGTTCCGGAGATACGCAGTATTTT
>.|TRBJ1-1|.|TRBV5-4
CASSLPPQMNTEAFF
TGTGCCAGCAGCTTGCCCCCTCAGATGAACACTGAAGCTTTCTTT
>.|TRBJ1-3|.|TRBV5-1
CASSLVARRLSGNTIYF
TGCGCCAGCAGCTTGGTAGCCAGGAGGCTCTCTGGAAACACCATATATTTT
>few|TRBJ2-3|TRBD1|TRBV6-4
CASSDSGGADTQYF
TGTGCCAGCAGTGACTCAGGGGGCGCAGATACGCAGTATTTT
>few|TRBJ2-3|.|TRBV5-1
CASSFRDSPNTDTQYF
TGCGCCAGCAGCTTCCGGGACTCCCCTAACACAGATACGCAGTATTTT
>.|TRBJ1-2|.|TRBV27
CASSPTGSGGYTF
TGTGCCAGCAGTCCTACAGGGTCAGGGGGCTACACCTTC
>.|TRBJ1-5|TRBD1|TRBV19
CASSFGTGGGQPQHF
TGTGCCAGTAGTTTTGGAACAGGGGGCGGTCAGCCCCAGCATTTT
>.|TRBJ1-1|TRBD1|TRBV2
CASSLDRAITEAFF
TGTGCCAGCAGTCTTGACAGGGCGATCACTGAAGCTTTCTTT
>.|TRBJ2-1|.|TRBV27
CASSLPTVHEQFF
TGTGCCAGCAGTCTACCGACAGTCCATGAGCAGTTCTTC
>.|TRBJ1-6|.|TRBV12-3/TRBV12-4
CASNLYNSPLHF
TGTGCCAGCAATCTCTATAATTCACCCCTCCACTTT
>.|TRBJ2-1|TRBD2|TRBV5-1
CATSRGPGPGGEFF
TGCGCCACCTCCCGGGGCCCGGGCCCGGGGGGGGAGTTCTTC
>.|TRBJ2-1|.|TRBV27
CASSGPGLKGAIF
TGTGCCAGCAGTGGCCCGGGACTTAAAGGTGCGATCTTC
>.|TRBJ2-1|TRBD1|TRBV19
CASSIDTGDNEQFF
TGTGCCAGTAGTATAGATACAGGGGACAATGAGCAGTTCTTC
>.|TRBJ2-7|TRBD2|TRBV7-6
CASSLASAGGYEQYF
TGTGCCAGCAGCTTAGCGAGCGCGGGAGGCTACGAGCAGTACTTC
>.|TRBJ2-3|TRBD2|TRBV10-1
CASRLAGGEGGTDTQYF
TGCGCCAGCCGACTAGCGGGAGGTGAGGGGGGCACAGATACGCAGTATTTT
>.|TRBJ2-2|.|TRBV7-9
CASSPIVGSGELFF
TGTGCCAGCAGCCCTATCGTCGGGTCCGGGGAGCTGTTTTTT
>.|TRBJ2-2|TRBD1|TRBV9
CASRGTGLTGELFF
TGTGCCAGCAGGGGGACAGGTCTAACCGGGGAGCTGTTTTTT
>once|TRBJ2-3|.|TRBV11-3
CASSSRGAPSDTQYF
TGTGCCAGCAGCTCCCGAGGAGCTCCTTCAGATACGCAGTATTTT
>.|TRBJ2-2|TRBD2|TRBV7-2
CASSRVAGGAGELFF
TGTGCCAGCAGCCGTGTAGCGGGAGGGGCCGGGGAGCTGTTTTTT
>.|TRBJ2-1|TRBD1|TRBV2
CASSSGQGAGNEQFF
TGTGCCAGCAGCTCGGGACAGGGGGCAGGCAATGAGCAGTTCTTC
>.|TRBJ1-1|.|TRBV7-9
CASSPGENTEAFF
TGTGCCAGCAGCCCCGGAGAGAACACTGAAGCTTTCTTT
>.|TRBJ1-2|.|TRBV28
CASSLRRGGTYGYTF
TGTGCCAGCAGTTTGAGGAGAGGGGGTACCTATGGCTACACCTTC
>.|TRBJ1-5|.|TRBV28
CASSLSQGTGNQPQHF
TGTGCCAGCAGTTTAAGTCAGGGGACGGGCAATCAGCCCCAGCATTTT
>.|TRBJ2-7|TRBD1|TRBV27
CASSRRDRGDEQYF
TGTGCCAGCAGCCGCCGGGACAGGGGGGACGAGCAGTACTTC
>.|TRBJ1-1|.|TRBV5-1
CASSIGHGGTANTEAFF
TGCGCCAGCAGCATTGGTCACGGGGGGACGGCGAACACTGAAGCTTTCTTT
>.|TRBJ1-1|.|TRBV2
CASSVEVQDEAFF
TGTGCCAGCAGTGTAGAAGTACAGGATGAAGCTTTCTTT
>.|TRBJ2-3|.|TRBV6-5
CASTQAGQVTDTQYF
TGTGCCAGCACCCAAGCGGGACAGGTGACGGATACGCAGTATTTT
>.|TRBJ2-3|.|TRBV15
CATSLTVTSTDTQYF
TGTGCCACCAGCTTGACAGTGACTAGCACAGATACGCAGTATTTT
>many|TRBJ1-1|.|TRBV4-1
CASSQAAGGKQEAFF
TGCGCCAGCAGCCAAGCCGCTGGAGGGAAACAAGAAGCTTTCTTT
>.|TRBJ1-1|TRBD1|TRBV24-1
CATRPGGTGGNTEAFF
TGTGCCACCAGACCCGGGGGGACAGGGGGTAACACTGAAGCTTTCTTT
>.|TRBJ1-6|TRBD1|TRBV28
CASSFGQGNSYNSPLHF
TGTGCCAGCAGTTTCGGACAGGGCAACTCCTATAATTCACCCCTCCACTTT
>.|TRBJ2-1|TRBD1|TRBV6-5
CASSLRDRANEQFF
TGTGCCAGCAGCCTCCGGGACAGGGCCAATGAGCAGTTCTTC
>.|TRBJ1-3|.|TRBV9
CASSVAGGAAGNTIYF
TGTGCCAGCAGCGTAGCGGGGGGAGCGGCTGGAAACACCATATATTTT
>.|TRBJ2-5|TRBD2|TRBV11-2
CASSVTSVQETQYF
TGTGCCAGCAGCGTGACTAGCGTTCAAGAGACCCAGTACTTC